Reported below is one T cell receptor (beta chain). J lost 13 bases, V lost 8 bases, and 16 bases had no gene match. CDR3 size: 13 residues. Germline CDR1 and CDR2: SQVTM and ANQGSEA. Using a J-beta primer mix together with a sample-barcoded 5' primer, a second PCR was run for about 6 to 11 cycles. TCRdb analysed the 5' RACE reads with MiXCR anew, one entry per CDR3 protein. The sample includes nearly 800,000 distinct CDR3 sequences, just under 25% of them seen just once. The entry originates in a study of blood T cells in healthy people across ages. Another study also made use of these data, one on T cells of mothers and their children. That work adds: Over five children and their three healthy Caucasian mothers were the donors. Second-round PCR products received sample barcodes and 2-4 random nucleotides from the M1S primer. Per mother, over 9 million TCR beta CDR3 reads were obtained; per child, approximately 3 million.

This chain links TRBV29-1 with TRBJ2-1; TRBD2 aligns across 8 bases. This clonotype was obtained from a boy younger than 18 in good health. The sequenced sample was blood. The CDR3 DNA sequence: TGCAGCATTGGATCGGGCGGCGGGAGGATTCAGTTCTTC. Residues: CSIGSGGGRIQFF.